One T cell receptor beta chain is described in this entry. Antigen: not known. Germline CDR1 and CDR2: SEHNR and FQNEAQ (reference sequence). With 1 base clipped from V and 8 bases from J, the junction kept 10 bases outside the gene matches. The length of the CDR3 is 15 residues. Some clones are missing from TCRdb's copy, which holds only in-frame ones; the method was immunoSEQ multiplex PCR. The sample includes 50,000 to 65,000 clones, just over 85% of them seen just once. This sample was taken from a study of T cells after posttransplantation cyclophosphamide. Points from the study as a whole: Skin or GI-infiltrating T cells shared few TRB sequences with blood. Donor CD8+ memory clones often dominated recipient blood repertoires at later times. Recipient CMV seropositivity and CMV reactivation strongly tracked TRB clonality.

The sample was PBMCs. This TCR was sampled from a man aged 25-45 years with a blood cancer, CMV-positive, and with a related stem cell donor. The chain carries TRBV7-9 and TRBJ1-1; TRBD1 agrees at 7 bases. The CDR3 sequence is CASSLDGTGVAEAFF. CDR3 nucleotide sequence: TGTGCCAGCAGCTTAGATGGCACAGGGGTCGCCGAAGCTTTCTTT.